Reported below is one TCR beta chain. This entry comes from a study of T cell responses to AZD1222 COVID-19 vaccine. Trimming removed 4 bases from V and 3 bases from J; junction bases left unmatched: 4. This CDR3 has 14 amino acids. Germline V gene data show CDR1 as MDHEN and CDR2 as SYDVKM. TCRdb keeps only in-frame clones here, not all; method: immunoSEQ multiplex PCR. The data contain some 120,000 clones, around 92% of them singletons. The sample here was peripheral blood, taken on day 0 of AZD1222 vaccination. The V and J genes are TRBV28 and TRBJ1-2; 8 bases agree with TRBD1. The clonotype was recovered from an adult in good health. The CDR3 loop is CASSWGRGHYGYTF. Written as DNA, the CDR3 is TGTGCCAGCAGTTGGGGCAGGGGGCACTATGGCTACACCTTC.